This TCR beta chain was found in a study of blood T cell repertoires in COVID-19. Study at large: The study drew acute and convalescent COVID-19 samples from the United States, Italy and Spain. The cDNA or gDNA used as material had been derived from T cells, B-cell-depleted T cells, or PBMCs.

V lost 5 bases, J lost 9 bases, and 14 bases stayed unmatched. The CDR3 has 16 residues. The V gene's germline CDR1 is MDHEN and CDR2 SYDVKM. Original processing methods: Amplifying reference gene primers gave estimates of nucleated cell counts. Sequencing used immunoSEQ multiplex PCR; TCRdb keeps in-frame clones, though not all of them. The V and J calls and clone size are taken from that table; D and trimming were inferred from the DNA. The top ten clones hold about 2.5% of a sample with about 140,000 clones, over 80% of them seen once. The rearrangement joins TRBV28 to TRBJ2-1; 9 bases line up with TRBD2. This receptor was taken from a man aged 45-65 years with active COVID-19. Sequencing used peripheral blood. The CDR3 DNA sequence: TGTGCCAGCAGTCAGCGGGGGGCTGAGTTTTCTCGTGAGCAGTTCTTC. Amino acid sequence: CASSQRGAEFSREQFF. Using reference TRBV28 and TRBJ2-1 for the parts outside the CDR3, the full variable domain is DVKVTQSSRYLVKRTGEKVFLECVQDMDHENMFWYRQDPGLGLRLIYFSYDVKMKEKGDIPEGYSVSREKKERFSLILESASTNQTSMYLCASSQRGAEFSREQFFGPGTRLTVL.